These 26 T cell receptor beta chains share one sample of origin, sequenced in a study of blood T cells in healthy people across ages. Alongside a J-beta primer mix, a sample-barcoded 5' primer served in a second PCR lasting about 7 to 12 cycles. MiXCR, applied by TCRdb to the 5' RACE reads, yields one record per CDR3 protein. The sample comprises around 600,000 distinct CDR3 sequences, roughly 43% of which are singletons, and roughly 24% rests with the top ten. The sample was blood. Receptor source: a man of 80 years or more in good health.

This rearrangement joins TRBV7-9 to TRBJ2-7; D is possibly TRBD2 (5 bases). V gave up 5 bases and J gave up 2 bases, with 16 bases separating them. The V gene's germline CDR1 is SEHNR and CDR2 FQNEAQ (reference sequence). The CDR3 has 15 amino acids. CDR3 sequence (DNA): TGTGCCAGCAGCCCCCAACGGGGTAGAGCCTACGAGCAGTACTTC. Its translation is CASSPQRGRAYEQYF.

Only a few counts were recorded for this clonotype. The chain employs TRBV4-2 and TRBJ2-3; D gene uncertain. Per the germline V gene, CDR1 is LGHNA and CDR2 is YNFKEQ. This CDR3 has 17 residues. Trimming cost V 0 bases and J 3 bases, with 16 bases left between them. The CDR3 sequence: CASSQDPSSQSTDTQYF. The CDR3 coding sequence is TGTGCCAGCAGCCAAGATCCCAGCAGCCAAAGTACAGATACGCAGTATTTT.

The chain recombines TRBV29-1 with TRBJ2-1; 8 bases map to TRBD2. From germline, CDR1 is SQVTM and CDR2 ANQGSEA. This CDR3 is 13 amino acids long. With V trimmed by 3 bases and J by 5 bases, 3 bases remained unmatched. CDR3 in amino acids: CSVDTSGNNEQFF. The CDR3 nucleotides are TGCAGCGTTGACACTAGCGGAAACAATGAGCAGTTCTTC.

J is TRBJ2-3 and V is TRBV6-2 or TRBV6-3; D not certain. This CDR3 region has 11 residues. With 3 bases removed from V and 7 bases from J, the gap between germline ends came to 5 bases. Germline CDR1 MNHEY, CDR2 SVGEGT. The CDR3 is CASSYRYTQYF. As DNA, the CDR3 is TGTGCCAGCAGTTATCGGTATACGCAGTATTTT.

The rearrangement uses TRBV29-1 and TRBJ1-2, with 11 bases lining up with TRBD1. Germline trimming cut 4 bases from V and 7 bases from J; bases unmatched to any gene: 8. The germline V gene has CDR1 SQVTM and CDR2 ANQGSEA. The CDR3 is 14 residues long. In DNA form, the CDR3 reads TGCAGCGTTGGTGTGGGACAGGGGGAGTCTGGCTACACCTTC. Its translation: CSVGVGQGESGYTF.

The rearrangement uses TRBV12-3 or TRBV12-4 and TRBJ2-2; no clear D gene. The CDR3 sequence is 17 residues long. V lost 4 bases to trimming and J lost 6 bases, with 21 bases between them. CDR3 DNA sequence: TGTGCCAGCAGTTCGACACCCAACACGGTTTTGTCCGGGGAGCTGTTTTTT. This encodes CASSSTPNTVLSGELFF.

This clonotype was seen only a few times. The chain has TRBV4-3 and TRBJ2-3; 13 bases line up with TRBD2. V shed 5 bases and J 3 bases; nucleotides not matched to a gene: 5. CDR3 length equals 16 residues. Germline V gives CDR1 LGHNA, CDR2 YSLEER. Written as DNA, the CDR3 is TGCGCCAGCAGCAAAACTAGCGGGAGGGAAACAGATACGCAGTATTTT. Encoded protein: CASSKTSGRETDTQYF.

The chain couples TRBV20-1 to TRBJ2-5; D is ambiguous. The CDR3 is made up of 13 amino acids. The V end lost 3 bases, the J end lost 5 bases, and 13 bases lay between the germline ends. Germline CDR1 reads DFQATT; CDR2 reads SNEGSKA (reference sequence). The CDR3 loop is CSARTWARETQYF. The CDR3 nucleotides are TGCAGTGCTAGGACGTGGGCGCGTGAGACCCAGTACTTC.

This clonotype has only a few counts. The chain joins TRBV20-1 to TRBJ2-3, with D unresolved. CDR1 is DFQATT, CDR2 SNEGSKA, per germline (reference sequence). The V gene lost 4 bases and the J gene lost 6 bases, with 8 bases spanning the gap. CDR3 size: 11 residues. The CDR3 nucleotides read TGCAGTGCTAACCACGCGGATACGCAGTATTTT. Residues: CSANHADTQYF.

This chain links TRBV30 with TRBJ1-5; the D is unclear. Germline assignment: CDR1 GTSNPN and CDR2 SVGIG (reference sequence). CDR3 length: 11 residues. V gave up 5 bases and J gave up 5 bases, with 7 bases separating them. The CDR3 region has the DNA TGTGCCTGGGGGCGAGATCAGCCCCAGCATTTT. Translation gives CAWGRDQPQHF. Drawing the rest from reference TRBV30 and TRBJ1-5, the complete variable domain is SQTIHQWPATLVQPVGSPLSLECTVEGTSNPNLYWYRQAAGRGLQLLFYSVGIGQISSEVPQNLSASRPQDRQFILSSKKLLLSDSGFYLCAWGRDQPQHFGDGTRLSIL.

The chain links TRBV25-1 to TRBJ1-2; D uncertain. The germline gives CDR1 MGHDK, CDR2 SYGVNS. Between the trimmed V and J ends, which lost 3 bases and 7 bases, there was a span of 18 bases. The CDR3 runs 15 residues. CDR3 in amino acids: CASSDYPSAPGGYTF. The CDR3 bases are TGTGCCAGCAGTGACTACCCGTCAGCCCCTGGTGGCTACACCTTC.

This clonotype occurred a few times. DNA of the CDR3: TGTGCCAGCAGCTTTGGACTAGCCGGAGATACGCAGTATTTT. Its translation is CASSFGLAGDTQYF. The chain joins TRBV7-9 to TRBJ2-3; 8 nucleotides agree with TRBD2. CDR1 and CDR2 (germline): SEHNR, FQNEAQ (reference sequence). Trimming cost V 3 bases and J 5 bases; bases outside gene matches: 4. The CDR3 length is 14 residues.

This clonotype was observed a few times. The V call is TRBV7-9, the J call TRBJ1-2, with a weak D call TRBD1 (5 bases). Per the germline V gene, CDR1 is SEHNR and CDR2 is FQNEAQ (reference sequence). Deletions cut 1 base from V and 7 bases from J, with 13 bases between. The CDR3 contains 14 residues. The CDR3: CASSLVGTGLGYTF. The CDR3 nucleotides read TGTGCCAGCAGCTTAGTAGGGACCGGTCTTGGCTACACCTTC.

The chain carries TRBV5-1 and TRBJ2-6, with 7 bases identical to TRBD1. The J segment lost 2 bases and the V segment lost 0 bases, leaving 2 bases of the junction unmatched. Germline loops: CDR1 SGHRS, CDR2 YFSETQ. The CDR3 is 16 amino acids. The DNA for the CDR3 is TGCGCCAGCAGCTTGGAGGGGGCAACTGGGGCCAACGTCCTGACTTTC. Protein: CASSLEGATGANVLTF.

The chain employs TRBV12-3 or TRBV12-4 and TRBJ2-7; TRBD1 agrees at 7 bases. V lost 6 bases, J lost 0 bases, and 8 bases stayed unmatched. This CDR3 contains 15 residues. Here the CDR3 DNA reads TGTGCCAGCAGCCAGGGGGTTACGGGCTCCTACGAGCAGTACTTC. It translates to CASSQGVTGSYEQYF.

This chain connects TRBV30 to TRBJ2-1, with TRBD2 identical over 8 bases. The CDR3 spans 13 residues. Per germline, CDR1 GTSNPN and CDR2 SVGIG (reference sequence). V dropped 3 bases and J dropped 5; count of bases not matched to a gene: 3. The DNA for the CDR3 is TGTGCCTGGAGCAGCGGGGGCGACAATGAGCAGTTCTTC. Its protein is CAWSSGGDNEQFF.

This clonotype was seen a handful of times. V is TRBV7-2 and J is TRBJ2-6; D might be TRBD1 (5 bases). The CDR3 sequence is 17 residues long. Trimming pared 0 bases from V and 2 bases from J, leaving 11 bases between. Germline V gene data show CDR1 as SGHTA and CDR2 as FQGNSA. CDR3 amino acids: CASSLAPTAPGANVLTF. In DNA, the CDR3 is TGTGCCAGCAGCTTAGCGCCGACAGCCCCTGGGGCCAACGTCCTGACTTTC.

V usage is TRBV7-2 and J usage is TRBJ2-6, with D perhaps matching TRBD1 (6 bases). The germline gives CDR1 SGHTA, CDR2 FQGNSA. The CDR3 length is 16 residues. The V and J ends lost 5 bases and 0 bases respectively, with 11 bases between them. The CDR3: CASSVQGTSGANVLTF. The CDR3 DNA reads as TGTGCCAGCAGCGTACAGGGCACCTCTGGGGCCAACGTCCTGACTTTC.

As to this clonotype: The junction differs from germline at one of its ends, possibly a read error. The rearrangement joins TRBV2 to TRBJ1-1; possible D gene TRBD1, 5 bases. The CDR3 covers 13 residues. The germline V gene has CDR1 SNHLY and CDR2 FYNNEI. CDR3 protein: CTSTKGVGTEAFF. CDR3 nucleotide sequence: TGTACCAGCACTAAAGGGGTCGGTACTGAAGCTTTCTTT.

This clonotype was observed at least ten times. The CDR3 DNA reads TGTGCCAGCAGTTACGGGGACACGGCAGGGAATGAGCAGTTCTTC. This gives the protein CASSYGDTAGNEQFF. V and J are TRBV6-6 and TRBJ2-1; D perhaps matches TRBD1 (6 bases). Germline V CDR1 and CDR2: MNHNY, SVGAGI (reference sequence). Trimming cost V 2 bases and J 7 bases, with 15 bases left between them. The CDR3 consists of 15 residues.

CDR3 coding DNA: TGTGCCACCAGCAGAGATCGAGCGGGACTGTCCGGGGAGCTGTTTTTT. As protein: CATSRDRAGLSGELFF. The V and J genes are TRBV15 and TRBJ2-2; 7 bases are shared with TRBD2. This CDR3 has 16 residues. The trim removed 0 bases at V and 6 bases at J, leaving 7 bases unmatched. The germline gives CDR1 LNHNV, CDR2 YYDKDF (reference sequence).

This chain uses TRBV4-1 with TRBJ2-5, with a weak D call TRBD1 (5 bases). Germline V gene sequence: CDR1 MGHRA, CDR2 YSYEKL. V gave up 0 bases and J gave up 5 bases, with 13 bases separating them. The CDR3 loop spans 15 amino acids. CDR3 protein: CASSQDNSKGETQYF. DNA for the CDR3: TGCGCCAGCAGCCAAGATAATAGCAAGGGGGAGACCCAGTACTTC.

J is TRBJ1-5 and V is TRBV4-2; no reliable D call. V lost 0 bases and J 6 bases, leaving 9 bases between the germline ends. CDR3 size: 14 residues. In germline, CDR1 is LGHNA, CDR2 YNFKEQ. CDR3 coding DNA: TGTGCCAGCAGCCAAGATGATCGGTTTCAGCCCCAGCATTTT. This codes for CASSQDDRFQPQHF.

Ten or more counts support this clonotype. The gene calls are TRBV29-1 and TRBJ1-1; no firm D call. This CDR3 has 13 amino acids. Germline values: CDR1 SQVTM, CDR2 ANQGSEA. Between the trimmed V and J ends, which lost 4 bases and 0 bases, there was a span of 9 bases. CDR3 coding DNA: TGCAGCGTTGGAAACAGTATGAACACTGAAGCTTTCTTT. Amino acid sequence: CSVGNSMNTEAFF.

V usage is TRBV9 and J usage is TRBJ2-1; the match to TRBD2 covers 7 bases. The CDR3 has 20 residues. J was trimmed by 5 bases and V by 4 bases; bases with no gene match: 24. The V gene's germline CDR1 is SGDLS and CDR2 YYNGEE. The CDR3 sequence: CASSPSLRAGRAHFNNEQFF. In DNA form, the CDR3 reads TGTGCCAGCAGCCCGAGTTTGAGGGCAGGGAGGGCCCATTTTAACAATGAGCAGTTCTTC.

The rearrangement joins TRBV5-1 to TRBJ2-3; 10 nucleotides match TRBD2. Germline assignment: CDR1 SGHRS and CDR2 YFSETQ. The CDR3 has 16 residues. V trimming: 0 bases; J trimming: 3 bases; junction bases outside the gene matches: 4. This chain's CDR3 is CASSLELAGLTDTQYF. The DNA for the CDR3 is TGCGCCAGCAGCTTGGAACTAGCGGGATTGACAGATACGCAGTATTTT.